This T cell receptor beta chain was recovered during a study of memory CD4+ T cells and cytomegalovirus serostatus. V lost 0 bases, J lost 5 bases, and 5 bases lay in between. In germline, CDR1 is MGHRA, CDR2 YSYEKL. CDR3 length: 13 amino acids. Comment on this clone: Antigen unknown.

Whole-study findings and limits: A US-trained random forest predicted CMV serostatus with median AUC around 0.93.

The protocol was immunoSEQ multiplex PCR, while the TCRdb copy is restricted to in-frame clones and leaves out a portion. Of 55,000 to 60,000 clones listed, 81% are singletons. The sort gate was single viable CD3+CD4+CD8-CD45RO+ cells for memory CD4+ T cells. Total CD4+ T cells were enriched by CD4 positive selection. This sequence was found in an adult in good health and CMV-seronegative. The gene calls are TRBV4-1 and TRBJ2-1; no reliable D call. The sequencing input was memory CD4+ T cells from blood. Here the CDR3 DNA reads TGCGCCAGCAGCCAAGATTATGACAATGAGCAGTTCTTC. It yields the protein CASSQDYDNEQFF.